The 11 T cell receptor beta chains presented below share a single source sample, sequenced in a study of blood T cell repertoires in COVID-19 (TCRdb year 2020). The library was built by means of the immunoSEQ multiplex PCR assay. The table comes from immuneACCESS by way of TCRdb, which keeps in-frame sequences with V and J called. Part of the clones is missing from these tables; in studies checked, under half for an unresolved V gene and the rest for unknown reasons. The sample records fewer than 300,000 clones, 85% to 90% of which are singletons. The ten biggest clones cover about 16% of the sample. The sequenced sample was PBMCs or T cells enriched from blood (not recorded which). All receptors derive from a man aged 18 to 30 who had recovered from COVID-19.

The V call is TRBV6-2 or TRBV6-3, the J call TRBJ2-3; 10 bases match TRBD2. The CDR3 is 15 residues long. J gave up 5 bases and V 4 bases, and 6 bases lay outside the gene matches. CDR1 is MNHEY and CDR2 is SVGEGT in the germline V gene. The CDR3 reads CASSSRLAGGDTQYF. The CDR3 DNA is TGTGCCAGCAGTTCTCGACTAGCGGGTGGAGATACGCAGTATTTT.

The CDR3 here is CASTLGLAKSEQFF. The CDR3 DNA is TGTGCCAGCACCCTAGGGCTAGCGAAGTCTGAGCAGTTCTTC. V gene TRBV11-2 combines with J gene TRBJ2-1, with D perhaps TRBD2 (6 bases). CDR3 length: 14 amino acids. CDR1 and CDR2 (germline): SGHAT, FQNNGV. Between the trimmed V and J ends, which lost 7 bases and 9 bases, there was a span of 19 bases.

The chain recombines TRBV5-6 with TRBJ1-2, with D perhaps matching TRBD1 (5 bases). The length of the CDR3 is 13 residues. Trimming removed 0 bases from V and 5 bases from J, with 8 bases in between. Per germline, CDR1 SGHDT and CDR2 YYEEEE. CDR3 sequence reads: CASSLGTGYGYTF. CDR3 DNA: TGTGCCAGCAGCTTGGGCACAGGATATGGCTACACCTTC.

Details on this clone: The junction differs from germline at one of its ends, possibly a read error. This chain connects TRBV6-5 to TRBJ1-2, with 10 bases that match TRBD1. The CDR3 length is 15 residues. CDR1 is MNHEY, CDR2 SVGAGI, per germline. The CDR3 sequence is CASSYWTGGIYGYTF. Written as DNA, the CDR3 is TGTGCCAGCAGCTACTGGACAGGGGGAATCTATGGCTACACCTTC.

The chain combines TRBV2 with TRBJ1-2; 8 positions match TRBD1. Germline CDR1 SNHLY, CDR2 FYNNEI. The CDR3 length is 13 residues. J lost 9 bases, V lost 3 bases, and 6 bases had no gene match. DNA of the CDR3: TGTGCCAGCAGTGACGGACAGGGTCGAAGCTACACCTTC. This codes for CASSDGQGRSYTF.

The rearrangement uses TRBV28 and TRBJ1-1, with D maybe TRBD1 (5 bases). Trimming cost V 7 bases and J 5 bases, with 14 bases left between them. Germline V lookup: CDR1 MDHEN, CDR2 SYDVKM. The CDR3 covers 13 residues. Written as DNA, the CDR3 is TGTGCCAGCACCGACGGGGGGGGGACTGAAGCTTTCTTT. Its translation: CASTDGGGTEAFF.

The gene calls are TRBV6-5 and TRBJ1-3, with D maybe TRBD1 (5 bases). CDR1 MNHEY and CDR2 SVGAGI come from the germline V gene. This CDR3 has 15 amino acids. V was pared by 6 bases and J by 1 base, with 13 bases between. As DNA, the CDR3 is TGTGCCAGCAGCACGACAGCTACTTCTGGAAACACCATATATTTT. As protein: CASSTTATSGNTIYF.

The chain links TRBV28 to TRBJ2-5; TRBD2 matches 7 bases. With V trimmed by 6 bases and J by 1 base, 5 bases remained unmatched. The length of the CDR3 is 14 residues. The V gene's germline CDR1 is MDHEN and CDR2 SYDVKM. The CDR3 DNA reads TGTGCCAGCAGCTTACTAGCGACCCAAGAGACCCAGTACTTC. Amino acid sequence: CASSLLATQETQYF.

This clone showed up just once. The chain couples TRBV6-5 to TRBJ2-5; maybe TRBD2 (5 bases). The V end was cut by 5 bases, the J end by 4 bases, with 11 bases between. From germline, CDR1 is MNHEY and CDR2 SVGAGI. The CDR3 length is 13 residues. The CDR3 nucleotides read TGTGCCAGCAGTACCACTAGAGCAGAGACCCAGTACTTC. It codes for CASSTTRAETQYF.

The chain links TRBV19 to TRBJ1-2, with 7 bases identical to TRBD1. This CDR3 comprises 13 residues. J gave up 4 bases and V 5 bases, and 4 bases lay outside the gene matches. The germline V gene encodes CDR1 LNHDA and CDR2 SQIVND (reference sequence). The CDR3 coding sequence is TGTGCCAGTAGTTTAGGGACAGTCTATGGCTACACCTTC. Translated, it gives CASSLGTVYGYTF.

The chain links TRBV27 to TRBJ1-1; D is uncertain. Looked up from germline, CDR1 is MNHEY and CDR2 is SMNVEV (reference sequence). Trimming left V 10 bases short and J 6 bases short, with 21 bases between. The CDR3 is made up of 14 amino acids. DNA for the CDR3: TGTGCCATCGCCACCCCGATGATGGGCTCTGAAGCTTTCTTT. This codes for CAIATPMMGSEAFF.